Described below is a single T cell receptor beta chain sequence and its context. Original processing methods: Using reference gene primer amplification, nucleated cell counts were estimated. This table comes from immunoSEQ multiplex PCR, and its TCRdb copy is limited to in-frame clones, with some not included. D and trimming were read from the DNA, whereas the V and J calls and clone size are those reported in that table. Seen here are 85,000 to 100,000 clones, about three quarters observed once, and the top ten hold approximately 8.9%. This entry comes from a study of blood T cell repertoires in COVID-19. Study as a whole: Whether acute or convalescent, the COVID-19 samples came from the United States, Italy and Spain. PBMCs, B-cell-depleted T cells, or T cells were the source of the cDNA or gDNA that made up the material.

J was trimmed by 3 bases and V by 2 bases; bases with no gene match: 5. The germline V gene encodes CDR1 SGDLS and CDR2 YYNGEE. The CDR3 is made up of 15 amino acids. The genes are TRBV9 and TRBJ1-1, with 9 bases fitting TRBD1. The sample consisted of peripheral blood. The receptor comes from a man aged 50-59 years who had recovered from COVID-19. CDR3: CASSVTGGRDTEAFF. The CDR3 region has the DNA TGTGCCAGCAGCGTCACAGGGGGCCGGGACACTGAAGCTTTCTTT. Complete variable domain (other parts from reference TRBV9 and TRBJ1-1): DSGVTQTPKHLITATGQRVTLRCSPRSGDLSVYWYQQSLDQGLQFLIQYYNGEERAKGNILERFSAQQFPDLHSELNLSSLELGDSALYFCASSVTGGRDTEAFFGQGTRLTVV.